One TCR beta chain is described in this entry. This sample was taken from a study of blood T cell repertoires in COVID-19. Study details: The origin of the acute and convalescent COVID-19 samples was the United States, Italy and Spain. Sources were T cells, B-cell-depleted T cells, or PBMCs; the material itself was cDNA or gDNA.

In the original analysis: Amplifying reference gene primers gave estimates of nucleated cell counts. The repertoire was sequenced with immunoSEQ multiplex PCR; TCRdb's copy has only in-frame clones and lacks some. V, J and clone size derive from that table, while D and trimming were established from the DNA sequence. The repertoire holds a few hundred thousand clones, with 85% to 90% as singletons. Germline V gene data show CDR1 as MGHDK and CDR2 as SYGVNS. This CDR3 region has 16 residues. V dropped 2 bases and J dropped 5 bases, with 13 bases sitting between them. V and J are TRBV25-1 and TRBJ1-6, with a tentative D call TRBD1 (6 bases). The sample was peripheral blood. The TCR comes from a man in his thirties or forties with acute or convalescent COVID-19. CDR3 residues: CASSEQQGSNNSPLHF. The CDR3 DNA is TGTGCCAGCAGTGAACAACAGGGATCGAATAATTCACCCCTCCACTTT.